The 11 T cell receptor beta chains below all came from one sample that was sequenced in a study of cytomegalovirus exposure and HLA in healthy donors. The PCR used 60 Vbeta and 13 Jbeta primers. Libraries were prepared by immunoSEQ multiplex PCR; TCRdb keeps only in-frame clonotypes and omits some of them. The table lists roughly 100,000 clones, over 70% of them singletons. Sequenced: PBMCs. These receptors came from a male donor in good health and CMV-seronegative.

The chain links TRBV7-3 to TRBJ2-7; TRBD1 matches 9 bases. CDR3 size: 14 residues. V lost 5 bases and J lost 2; bases outside the gene matches: 4. Germline values: CDR1 SGHTA, CDR2 FQGTGA. The CDR3 reads CASSPGQGPYEQYF. For the CDR3, the DNA is TGTGCCAGCAGCCCGGGACAGGGACCCTACGAGCAGTACTTC.

As DNA, the CDR3 is TGCGCCAGCAGCCAAGATTGGGCTTATTCCTACAATGAGCAGTTCTTC. It codes for CASSQDWAYSYNEQFF. This rearrangement joins TRBV4-1 to TRBJ2-1; D uncertain. Trimming removed 0 bases at V and 1 base at J, with 10 bases between. This CDR3 contains 16 residues. Germline V gene sequence: CDR1 MGHRA, CDR2 YSYEKL.

The V gene is TRBV5-4, the J gene TRBJ2-7, with D possibly TRBD1 on 5 matching bases. Germline CDR1 SGHNT, CDR2 YYREEE (reference sequence). The CDR3 spans 13 residues. Deletions cut 2 bases from V and 5 bases from J, with 11 bases between. In nucleotides, the CDR3 is TGTGCCAGCAGCTTTAGGGGTTCCCACGAGCAGTACTTC. Protein product: CASSFRGSHEQYF.

V and J are TRBV11-2 and TRBJ1-2, with a tentative D call TRBD1 (5 bases). V lost 2 bases and J 4 bases, leaving 8 bases between the germline ends. CDR1 SGHAT and CDR2 FQNNGV come from the germline V gene. The CDR3 has 13 residues. CDR3 bases: TGTGCCAGCAGCTTAACCAGGGCCTATGGCTACACCTTC. Its protein is CASSLTRAYGYTF.

The chain uses TRBV7-2 and TRBJ1-1, with 9 bases lining up with TRBD1. Trimming cost V 5 bases and J 4 bases; bases outside gene matches: 5. The germline V gene encodes CDR1 SGHTA and CDR2 FQGNSA. CDR3 length: 14 residues. This chain's CDR3 is CASSRTGEVTEAFF. DNA for the CDR3: TGTGCCAGCAGCCGGACAGGGGAAGTCACTGAAGCTTTCTTT.

The rearrangement links TRBV28 to TRBJ1-2; 7 bases match TRBD1. CDR1 is MDHEN and CDR2 is SYDVKM in the germline V gene. The CDR3 runs 14 residues. V lost 5 bases and J lost 4; bases outside the gene matches: 7. The CDR3 DNA sequence: TGTGCCAGCAGTCCCGGGACAGACCTCTATGGCTACACCTTC. Translating gives CASSPGTDLYGYTF.

This clone has just one count. The chain carries TRBV11-2 and TRBJ2-3; the D gene is possibly TRBD1 (7 bases). The germline V gene has CDR1 SGHAT and CDR2 FQNNGV. The CDR3 sequence is 13 residues long. Deletions cut 4 bases from V and 7 bases from J, with 12 bases between. The chain's CDR3 is CASSSAGQNTQYF. As DNA, the CDR3 is TGTGCCAGCAGCTCGGCGGGACAGAATACGCAGTATTTT.

The chain is built from TRBV6-5 and TRBJ1-1, with a weak D call TRBD1 (5 bases). The V end was cut by 6 bases, the J end by 5 bases, with 13 bases between. CDR3 length: 13 amino acids. Germline CDR1 reads MNHEY; CDR2 reads SVGAGI. The CDR3 loop reads CASSPTVGTEAFF. CDR3 in DNA: TGTGCCAGCAGCCCGACAGTTGGGACTGAAGCTTTCTTT.

V gene TRBV28 combines with J gene TRBJ2-3; D call uncertain. CDR1 MDHEN and CDR2 SYDVKM come from the germline V gene. With 1 base removed from V and 1 base from J, the gap between germline ends came to 9 bases. This CDR3 spans 15 amino acids. CDR3 sequence reads: CASSLFEGGTDTQYF. The CDR3 DNA reads as TGTGCCAGCAGTTTATTTGAAGGAGGCACAGATACGCAGTATTTT. The full variable domain, in which reference TRBV28 and TRBJ2-3 provide the parts outside the CDR3, is DVKVTQSSRYLVKRTGEKVFLECVQDMDHENMFWYRQDPGLGLRLIYFSYDVKMKEKGDIPEGYSVSREKKERFSLILESASTNQTSMYLCASSLFEGGTDTQYFGPGTRLTVL.

This clone was counted only a few times. Here the CDR3 reads CASSVVGTGSGGTQYF. The CDR3 bases are TGTGCCAGCAGCGTAGTGGGGACAGGGTCCGGTGGGACCCAGTACTTC. The chain is built from TRBV9 and TRBJ2-5; 9 positions agree with TRBD1. The CDR3 is 16 amino acids. Germline V lookup: CDR1 SGDLS, CDR2 YYNGEE. V trimming: 0 bases; J trimming: 7 bases; junction bases outside the gene matches: 10.

V gene TRBV7-2 combines with J gene TRBJ1-5, with a possible D match to TRBD1 (5 bases). V lost 0 bases and J 5 bases, leaving 17 bases between the germline ends. CDR3 length: 17 residues. Per germline, CDR1 SGHTA and CDR2 FQGNSA. DNA for the CDR3: TGTGCCAGCAGCTTAGCGGCAGGGCAGGATTTTGATCAGCCCCAGCATTTT. Translation: CASSLAAGQDFDQPQHF.